One sample yielded the 23 T cell receptor beta chains listed below, sequenced in a study of tissue T cells after allogeneic stem cell transplantation. Clones were sequenced by immunoSEQ multiplex PCR, and TCRdb holds only the in-frame ones, with some missing. The sample carries some 9,400 clones, 56% recorded once. The sequences come from tissue from the jejunum, collected at autopsy. All receptors derive from a female donor older than 55 with lung cancer.

The chain uses TRBV11-2 and TRBJ2-3; the D gene is possibly TRBD2 (6 bases). The germline CDR1 and CDR2 sequences are SGHAT and FQNNGV. This CDR3 spans 14 amino acids. Trimming removed 3 bases at V and 5 bases at J, with 12 bases between. CDR3 DNA sequence: TGTGCCAGCAGCTTCGGGAGAGCGGTAGATACGCAGTATTTT. Protein product: CASSFGRAVDTQYF.

This clone showed up just a few times. The gene calls are TRBV11-2 and TRBJ1-4, with TRBD1 matching 7 bases. The V and J ends lost 4 bases and 0 bases, in that order; junction bases with no gene match: 11. This CDR3 comprises 18 residues. Germline assignment: CDR1 SGHAT and CDR2 FQNNGV. CDR3 bases: TGTGCCAGCAGCTCCCGGACAGGCCGCTATACAACTAATGAAAAACTGTTTTTT. The encoded protein is CASSSRTGRYTTNEKLFF. The full variable domain, in which reference TRBV11-2 and TRBJ1-4 provide the parts outside the CDR3, is EAGVAQSPRYKIIEKRQSVAFWCNPISGHATLYWYQQILGQGPKLLIQFQNNGVVDDSQLPKDRFSAERLKGVDSTLKIQPAKLEDSAVYLCASSSRTGRYTTNEKLFFGSGTQLSVL.

The chain couples TRBV5-1 to TRBJ2-1; 8 bases are shared with TRBD1. CDR3 length equals 13 residues. The trim removed 5 bases at V and 7 bases at J, leaving 5 bases unmatched. Germline V gene data show CDR1 as SGHRS and CDR2 as YFSETQ. The CDR3 region is CASSRTGSNEQFF. CDR3 bases: TGCGCCAGCAGTCGGACAGGGTCAAATGAGCAGTTCTTC.

As regards this clone: Other DNA variants within this sample encode the same CDR3. The chain couples TRBV18 to TRBJ1-5; TRBD1 aligns across 10 bases. This CDR3 is built from 14 residues. CDR1 is KGHSH and CDR2 is LQKENI in the germline V gene. The V segment lost 5 bases and the J segment 6 bases; nucleotides outside the gene matches: 4. CDR3 nucleotide sequence: TGTGCCAGCTCAGGGACAGGGGCTGGTCAGCCCCAGCATTTT. Translated: CASSGTGAGQPQHF.

The chain uses TRBV4-1 and TRBJ1-1; no reliable D call. Germline loops: CDR1 MGHRA, CDR2 YSYEKL. The germline V and J ends were trimmed by 2 bases and 1 base, with 8 bases remaining between them. The CDR3 loop spans 14 amino acids. CDR3 nucleotides: TGCGCCAGCAGCCAACAGGTGTGGAACACTGAAGCTTTCTTT. Protein product: CASSQQVWNTEAFF.

By share of the sample, this clone is medium-sized. The gene calls are TRBV18 and TRBJ1-5; the match to TRBD1 covers 7 bases. CDR3 length equals 14 residues. The V segment lost 1 base and the J segment 7 bases; nucleotides outside the gene matches: 4. Germline V lookup: CDR1 KGHSH, CDR2 LQKENI. The CDR3 DNA reads TGTGCCAGCTCACCACGACAGGGTGTCCAGCCCCAGCATTTT. Translation: CASSPRQGVQPQHF.

The chain links TRBV6-1 to TRBJ1-6; 9 nucleotides agree with TRBD1. This CDR3 has 17 residues. The V segment lost 3 bases and the J segment 10 bases; nucleotides outside the gene matches: 13. The germline CDR1 and CDR2 sequences are MNHNS and SASEGT. CDR3 DNA sequence: TGTGCCAGCAGTGAGGGCCTTCTAGGGACAGGGAGCTCACCCCTCCACTTT. Protein sequence: CASSEGLLGTGSSPLHF.

The chain employs TRBV5-5 and TRBJ1-1; possibly TRBD1 for D (6 bases). V was shortened by 0 bases and J by 5 bases, with 17 bases between the two germline ends. The CDR3 spans 16 residues. Germline CDR1 SGHKS, CDR2 YYEKEE (reference sequence). DNA of the CDR3: TGTGCCAGCAGCTTGGCGGGGGCCAGATCAAATACTGAAGCTTTCTTT. It translates to CASSLAGARSNTEAFF. The full variable domain, its missing parts supplied by reference TRBV5-5 and TRBJ1-1, is DAGVTQSPTHLIKTRGQQVTLRCSPISGHKSVSWYQQVLGQGPQFIFQYYEKEERGRGNFPDRFSARQFPNYSSELNVNALLLGDSALYLCASSLAGARSNTEAFFGQGTRLTVV.

The chain uses TRBV7-9 and TRBJ1-1, with TRBD1 identical over 7 bases. J gave up 3 bases and V 4 bases, and 5 bases lay outside the gene matches. CDR3 length equals 14 residues. Germline V CDR1 and CDR2: SEHNR, FQNEAQ (reference sequence). The DNA for the CDR3 is TGTGCCAGCAGCTGGGACAGCCTACACACTGAAGCTTTCTTT. Its protein product is CASSWDSLHTEAFF.

This clone was found once. The chain joins TRBV30 to TRBJ2-7; the match to TRBD1 covers 8 bases. The CDR3 loop spans 12 amino acids. Trimming cost V 5 bases and J 6 bases; bases outside gene matches: 6. Germline-derived CDR1 and CDR2 are GTSNPN and SVGIG (reference sequence). Written as DNA, the CDR3 is TGTGCCTGGCAGGACAGGGCGGGCGAGCAGTACTTC. Protein sequence: CAWQDRAGEQYF.

The chain is built from TRBV2 and TRBJ2-5; D is unresolved. V was clipped by 1 base and J by 5 bases, with 8 bases between them. Germline lookup yields CDR1 SNHLY and CDR2 FYNNEI. This CDR3 comprises 13 residues. The CDR3 region has the DNA TGTGCCAGCAGTGAAGGGCTGGGTGAGACCCAGTACTTC. Translated, it gives CASSEGLGETQYF.

V usage is TRBV18 and J usage is TRBJ2-1; the match to TRBD2 covers 13 bases. Germline loops: CDR1 KGHSH, CDR2 LQKENI. V shed 6 bases, J shed 4 bases, and the junction held 3 bases outside the gene matches. CDR3 length equals 15 residues. CDR3 amino acids: CASSQTSGRYNEQFF. CDR3 nucleotide sequence: TGTGCCAGCTCCCAGACTAGCGGGAGGTACAATGAGCAGTTCTTC.

This clone was detected only a few times. The chain has TRBV29-1 and TRBJ2-3; TRBD2 agrees at 7 bases. There are 14 residues in the CDR3. The ends lost 7 bases at V and 6 bases at J; junction bases unmatched: 13. Germline CDR1 reads SQVTM; CDR2 reads ANQGSEA. The CDR3 sequence: CSGGTTRQSDTQYF. CDR3 in DNA: TGCAGCGGGGGGACTACCCGACAATCGGATACGCAGTATTTT.

By sample share, this clone is medium-sized (0.01 to 0.1%). The CDR3 nucleotides read TGTGCCACCAGCAGAGAGAGGGGGACAGGGTTTGGCTACACCTTC. It codes for CATSRERGTGFGYTF. The genes are TRBV15 and TRBJ1-2, with 9 bases identical to TRBD1. This CDR3 comprises 15 residues. The V and J ends lost 0 bases and 7 bases, in that order; junction bases with no gene match: 6. Germline V gene data show CDR1 as LNHNV and CDR2 as YYDKDF (reference sequence).

Remarks on this clone: Other DNA sequences in the sample encode the same CDR3. CDR3 residues: CASSQDLTSGGPTGELFF. The DNA of the CDR3 is TGCGCCAGCAGCCAAGATCTTACTAGCGGGGGTCCCACCGGGGAGCTGTTTTTT. V and J are TRBV4-1 and TRBJ2-2; 11 bases match TRBD2. The trim removed 0 bases at V and 4 bases at J, leaving 7 bases unmatched. The CDR3 has 18 amino acids. The germline gives CDR1 MGHRA, CDR2 YSYEKL.

The chain links TRBV18 to TRBJ2-7; D gene ambiguous. This CDR3 contains 13 residues. From germline, CDR1 is KGHSH and CDR2 LQKENI. V was cut by 2 bases and J by 3 bases, with 8 bases left in between. The CDR3 DNA sequence: TGTGCCAGCTCACCAAGGGCAGACTACGAGCAGTACTTC. Its protein is CASSPRADYEQYF.

The chain joins TRBV4-1 to TRBJ1-5, with D maybe TRBD1 (6 bases). This CDR3 is 14 amino acids long. Germline CDR1 MGHRA, CDR2 YSYEKL. Trimming cost V 0 bases and J 10 bases, with 13 bases left between them. This CDR3 reads CASSQDRGVRPQHF. The CDR3 DNA follows: TGCGCCAGCAGCCAAGACAGGGGAGTTAGACCCCAGCATTTT.

This chain uses TRBV9 with TRBJ2-3; no clear D. Germline V gives CDR1 SGDLS, CDR2 YYNGEE. The CDR3 runs to 15 residues. Trimming pared 4 bases from V and 1 base from J, leaving 13 bases between. CDR3 DNA sequence: TGTGCCAGCAGCCCACGGGTGGGCGGCACAGATACGCAGTATTTT. This codes for CASSPRVGGTDTQYF.

The chain employs TRBV29-1 and TRBJ2-2; 9 positions match TRBD2. This CDR3 has 15 amino acids. Losses at the gene ends were 1 base for V and 2 bases for J; bases not matched to a gene: 2. The germline CDR1 and CDR2 sequences are SQVTM and ANQGSEA. CDR3 sequence reads: CSVEVAGVNTGELFF. The CDR3 DNA sequence: TGCAGCGTTGAAGTAGCGGGAGTAAACACCGGGGAGCTGTTTTTT.

This clone has a single count. V and J are TRBV30 and TRBJ2-1; no reliable D call. The germline V gene encodes CDR1 GTSNPN and CDR2 SVGIG (reference sequence). CDR3 size: 13 residues. V shed 5 bases and J shed 5 bases, with 13 bases lying between them. The DNA for the CDR3 is TGTGCCTGGGCCCCAATGCTCCACAATGAGCAGTTCTTC. It yields the protein CAWAPMLHNEQFF.

V usage is TRBV11-3 and J usage is TRBJ2-1; D is perhaps TRBD1 or TRBD2 (6 bases each). Germline CDR1 is SGHNT and CDR2 is YENEEA. CDR3 length: 18 amino acids. V was clipped by 3 bases and J by 5 bases, with 23 bases between them. The CDR3 loop reads CASSFFTGVGTPNNEQFF. In DNA, the CDR3 is TGTGCCAGCAGCTTCTTTACGGGGGTCGGGACACCCAACAATGAGCAGTTCTTC.

The chain is built from TRBV5-1 and TRBJ2-1; 7 bases fit TRBD1. Germline loops: CDR1 SGHRS, CDR2 YFSETQ. The CDR3 runs to 14 residues. After removal of 6 bases from V and 2 bases from J, the junction contained 5 bases not matched to a gene. The CDR3 DNA reads as TGCGCCAGCACCAGGGACAGTACCTACAATGAGCAGTTCTTC. Translation: CASTRDSTYNEQFF.

The chain carries TRBV3-1 (or the pseudogene TRBV3-2) and TRBJ2-3, with D tentatively TRBD2 (7 bases). This CDR3 is built from 17 residues. Germline CDR1 reads LGHDT; CDR2 reads YNNKEL (reference sequence). The germline V and J ends were trimmed by 4 bases and 1 base, with 18 bases remaining between them. The CDR3 DNA reads as TGTGCCAGCAGCCGTCGCGCGGGGGCGGGACGCACAGATACGCAGTATTTT. It encodes CASSRRAGAGRTDTQYF.